The 28 T cell receptor beta chains below were found in one sample sequenced in a study of control samples from healthy donors and cancer patients. Repertoires were generated with immunoSEQ multiplex PCR, while TCRdb's copy carries only in-frame clones and drops some. Altogether roughly 200,000 clones are present, 85% to 95% being singletons, with the ten largest covering approximately 1.6%. The sample was blood. The receptors come from a man aged 45 to 65 in good health.

The V call is TRBV19, the J call TRBJ2-2; D is ambiguous. The CDR3 is 16 amino acids. Germline CDR1 is LNHDA and CDR2 is SQIVND (reference sequence). The V end was cut by 7 bases, the J end by 0 bases, with 15 bases between. The CDR3, as DNA: TGTGCCAGTATCCCAACGGACCGAGCGAACACCGGGGAGCTGTTTTTT. It encodes CASIPTDRANTGELFF.

The rearrangement joins TRBV19 to TRBJ1-6, with D possibly matching TRBD1 (5 bases). V shed 1 base and J shed 9 bases, with 10 bases lying between them. This CDR3 is 14 amino acids long. The germline V gene has CDR1 LNHDA and CDR2 SQIVND (reference sequence). This chain's CDR3 is CASSIVRGVSPLHF. CDR3 DNA: TGTGCCAGTAGTATAGTTAGGGGAGTTTCACCCCTCCACTTT.

In this sample, this clone turned up once. The chain joins TRBV5-4 to TRBJ1-6; D gene unclear. This CDR3 has 15 residues. Trimming cost V 2 bases and J 0 bases, with 6 bases left between them. Germline V CDR1 and CDR2: SGHNT, YYREEE (reference sequence). CDR3 residues: CASSFSSSYNSPLHF. The CDR3 nucleotides read TGTGCCAGCAGCTTCAGCAGCTCCTATAATTCACCCCTCCACTTT. The variable domain in full, with the rest retrieved from reference TRBV5-4 and TRBJ1-6, is ETGVTQSPTHLIKTRGQQVTLRCSSQSGHNTVSWYQQALGQGPQFIFQYYREEENGRGNFPPRFSGLQFPNYSSELNVNALELDDSALYLCASSFSSSYNSPLHFGNGTRLTVT.

Concerning this clone itself: Other DNA sequences in this sample translate to the same CDR3. The V and J genes are TRBV19 and TRBJ1-1, with D tentatively TRBD1 (5 bases). V was cut by 6 bases and J by 3 bases, with 8 bases left in between. This CDR3 has 12 amino acids. Germline CDR1 and CDR2: LNHDA and SQIVND (reference sequence). Here the CDR3 reads CASRRGDTEAFF. The CDR3 nucleotides read TGTGCCAGTAGACGGGGGGACACTGAAGCTTTCTTT. Using reference TRBV19 and TRBJ1-1 for the parts outside the CDR3, the full variable domain is DGGITQSPKYLFRKEGQNVTLSCEQNLNHDAMYWYRQDPGQGLRLIYYSQIVNDFQKGDIAEGYSVSREKKESFPLTVTSAQKNPTAFYLCASRRGDTEAFFGQGTRLTVV.

J is TRBJ1-2 and V is TRBV6-5; no reliable D call. The V end was cut by 4 bases, the J end by 0 bases, with 9 bases between. The germline V gene encodes CDR1 MNHEY and CDR2 SVGAGI. This CDR3 comprises 14 residues. The CDR3 region has the DNA TGTGCCAGCAGTTCCTCACAAGCTAACTATGGCTACACCTTC. Translated: CASSSSQANYGYTF.

The chain uses TRBV19 and TRBJ2-7; 7 bases map to TRBD1. CDR3 length: 15 residues. Germline CDR1 LNHDA, CDR2 SQIVND (reference sequence). J lost 2 bases, V lost 5 bases, and 9 bases had no gene match. The CDR3 nucleotides read TGTGCCAGTAGTGACGCGACCGGGACAGCCTACGAGCAGTACTTC. As protein: CASSDATGTAYEQYF.

The chain combines TRBV5-8 with TRBJ1-4; D gene unclear. The CDR3 has 17 residues. Between the trimmed V and J ends, which lost 1 base and 3 bases, there was a span of 16 bases. Germline CDR1 and CDR2: SGHTS and YDEGEE. CDR3 amino acids: CASSLRRTPAANEKLFF. The CDR3 DNA reads TGTGCCAGCAGCTTGCGCCGGACCCCGGCGGCTAATGAAAAACTGTTTTTT.

The genes are TRBV3-1 (or the pseudogene TRBV3-2) and TRBJ2-2; no clear D. The CDR3 consists of 16 residues. V was pared by 1 base and J by 5 bases, with 14 bases between. Germline lookup yields CDR1 LGHDT and CDR2 YNNKEL (reference sequence). The CDR3 here is CASSQGASPWTGELFF. CDR3 coding DNA: TGTGCCAGCAGCCAAGGGGCCAGTCCGTGGACCGGGGAGCTGTTTTTT.

This clone was seen just once. This chain links TRBV4-2 with TRBJ2-2, with D possibly being TRBD2 (7 bases). Germline CDR1 LGHNA, CDR2 YNFKEQ. Trimming took off 4 bases at V and 9 bases at J, with 18 bases between the two ends. This CDR3 is 15 amino acids long. The CDR3 here is CASSPRDGGRRELFF. CDR3 sequence (DNA): TGTGCCAGCAGCCCCCGAGACGGGGGGCGAAGGGAGCTGTTTTTT.

The rearrangement uses TRBV18 and TRBJ1-2; D remains unclear. Between the trimmed V and J ends, which lost 2 bases and 8 bases, there was a span of 18 bases. Germline CDR1 reads KGHSH; CDR2 reads LQKENI. The CDR3 contains 15 residues. The CDR3 loop is CASSPNRALFGGYTF. In DNA, the CDR3 is TGTGCCAGCTCACCAAACCGGGCCTTATTTGGGGGCTACACCTTC.

V and J are TRBV7-2 and TRBJ1-3; TRBD1 might be the D (6 bases). The CDR3 consists of 17 residues. The germline gives CDR1 SGHTA, CDR2 FQGNSA. The V end was cut by 5 bases, the J end by 2 bases, with 19 bases between. The DNA of the CDR3 is TGTGCCAGCAGCCTTTCTTCTGTTCAGGGGACTGGAAACACCATATATTTT. Translating gives CASSLSSVQGTGNTIYF.

The rearrangement links TRBV4-1 to TRBJ2-7; no reliable D call. This CDR3 has 14 amino acids. With 0 bases removed from V and 2 bases from J, the gap between germline ends came to 8 bases. The V gene's germline CDR1 is MGHRA and CDR2 YSYEKL. CDR3 sequence (DNA): TGCGCCAGCAGCCAAGAGACTGCGGCCTACGAGCAGTACTTC. This sequence encodes CASSQETAAYEQYF.

The chain couples TRBV19 to TRBJ1-6; 8 bases map to TRBD1. Germline V lookup: CDR1 LNHDA, CDR2 SQIVND (reference sequence). V was pared by 5 bases and J by 11 bases, with 14 bases of the junction left unmatched. This CDR3 spans 16 amino acids. CDR3 sequence (DNA): TGTGCCAGTAGTCCTACGGACAGGGCATCTAGGGCACCCCTCCACTTT. The encoded protein is CASSPTDRASRAPLHF.

The V call is TRBV3-1 (or the pseudogene TRBV3-2), the J call TRBJ1-5; D not certain. The CDR3 has 13 amino acids. Deletions cut 8 bases from V and 6 bases from J, with 14 bases between. Germline CDR1 and CDR2: LGHDT and YNNKEL (reference sequence). This CDR3 is CASGLLGGQPQHF. The CDR3 region has the DNA TGTGCCAGCGGATTATTGGGCGGTCAGCCCCAGCATTTT.

This chain joins TRBV19 and TRBJ2-7; D perhaps matches TRBD2 (5 bases). V gave up 5 bases and J gave up 7 bases, with 15 bases separating them. The CDR3 has 13 residues. Germline V CDR1 and CDR2: LNHDA, SQIVND (reference sequence). CDR3 residues: CASSGGQAREQYF. The CDR3 nucleotides read TGTGCCAGTAGTGGCGGGCAAGCGAGGGAGCAGTACTTC.

This clone was observed a single time. J is TRBJ1-4 and V is TRBV6-5, with no clear D. The CDR3 length is 13 residues. Per germline, CDR1 MNHEY and CDR2 SVGAGI. Trimming removed 5 bases from V and 3 bases from J, with 7 bases in between. The CDR3 nucleotides read TGTGCCAGCAGTCCGGGTTCTAATGAAAAACTGTTTTTT. This codes for CASSPGSNEKLFF.

The count of this clone is one. This rearrangement joins TRBV9 to TRBJ1-1, with TRBD1 as a possible D gene (5 bases). V was cut by 0 bases and J by 2 bases, with 8 bases left in between. The CDR3 consists of 14 residues. CDR1 SGDLS and CDR2 YYNGEE come from the germline V gene. For the CDR3, the DNA is TGTGCCAGCAGCGTAGAAGGGGTAAACACTGAAGCTTTCTTT. Amino acid sequence: CASSVEGVNTEAFF.

The chain links TRBV28 to TRBJ1-2; D remains ambiguous. V dropped 5 bases and J dropped 13 bases, with 17 bases sitting between them. This CDR3 is 12 amino acids long. Per the germline V gene, CDR1 is MDHEN and CDR2 is SYDVKM. The CDR3 region is CASSPRLHLPTF. In DNA form, the CDR3 reads TGTGCCAGCAGTCCCCGACTGCACTTGCCCACCTTC.

As regards this clone: Other DNA sequences in the sample encode the same CDR3. The rearrangement uses TRBV7-8 and TRBJ1-2, with 7 bases aligning to TRBD1. Trimming removed 5 bases from V and 4 bases from J; junction bases left unmatched: 7. The CDR3 has 14 amino acids. Germline CDR1 reads SGHVS; CDR2 reads FQNEAQ. This chain's CDR3 is CASSPTGQSYGYTF. CDR3 DNA: TGTGCCAGCAGCCCGACGGGACAGAGCTATGGCTACACCTTC.

This chain uses TRBV6-6 with TRBJ1-5; 9 nucleotides match TRBD1. CDR3 size: 15 residues. Germline V gene data show CDR1 as MNHNY and CDR2 as SVGAGI (reference sequence). Germline trimming cut 4 bases from V and 3 bases from J; bases unmatched to any gene: 4. In DNA, the CDR3 is TGTGCCAGCAGTTCCTGGGACAGGGACAATCAGCCCCAGCATTTT. This gives the protein CASSSWDRDNQPQHF.

The chain couples TRBV6-5 to TRBJ2-7, with 7 bases matching TRBD2. V gave up 5 bases and J gave up 1 base; unmatched junction bases: 5. Germline V CDR1 and CDR2: MNHEY, SVGAGI. This CDR3 is 14 amino acids long. The CDR3 region is CASSLWGGSYEQYV. DNA of the CDR3: TGTGCCAGCAGTCTCTGGGGGGGATCCTACGAGCAGTACGTC.

The genes are TRBV11-2 and TRBJ1-2; 7 bases fit TRBD1. The germline V gene has CDR1 SGHAT and CDR2 FQNNGV. The CDR3 spans 14 residues. Losses at the gene ends were 5 bases for V and 4 bases for J; bases not matched to a gene: 7. The CDR3 sequence is CASSPWDSLYGYTF. Here the CDR3 DNA reads TGTGCCAGCAGCCCATGGGACAGCCTCTATGGCTACACCTTC.

Here the CDR3 reads CSETEGTDTQYF. CDR3 nucleotide sequence: TGCAGCGAAACAGAGGGCACAGATACGCAGTATTTT. The chain employs TRBV29-1 and TRBJ2-3; no definite D call. The germline V gene encodes CDR1 SQVTM and CDR2 ANQGSEA. V gave up 7 bases and J gave up 1 base, with 9 bases separating them. The CDR3 has 12 amino acids.

The J gene is TRBJ1-2, the V gene TRBV3-1 (or the pseudogene TRBV3-2); D not resolved. Germline V gene data show CDR1 as LGHDT and CDR2 as YNNKEL (reference sequence). V was trimmed by 4 bases and J by 4 bases, leaving 10 bases between them. The CDR3 is 13 residues long. The CDR3: CASSRGQIYGYTF. The CDR3 DNA sequence: TGTGCCAGCAGCCGAGGGCAGATCTATGGCTACACCTTC.

In this sample, this clone turned up once. V usage is TRBV27 and J usage is TRBJ1-1, with 9 bases identical to TRBD1. Germline V gene data show CDR1 as MNHEY and CDR2 as SMNVEV (reference sequence). The junction had 9 bases not matched to a gene; V was cut back by 5 bases and J by 5 bases. This CDR3 is built from 15 residues. Here the CDR3 DNA reads TGTGCCAGCAGTAGCTCCGGGACAGGGCGAACTGAAGCTTTCTTT. Translating it yields CASSSSGTGRTEAFF.

This clone was seen only once. The rearrangement joins TRBV5-6 to TRBJ1-2; no reliable D call. The CDR3 covers 14 residues. Germline values: CDR1 SGHDT, CDR2 YYEEEE. Trimming pared 4 bases from V and 7 bases from J, leaving 17 bases between. Here the CDR3 reads CASSLPTGLGGYTF. CDR3 DNA: TGTGCCAGCAGCCTGCCGACCGGGTTGGGTGGCTACACCTTC.

V and J are TRBV4-1 and TRBJ2-5; 9 bases fit TRBD1. Germline V gene data show CDR1 as MGHRA and CDR2 as YSYEKL. J was trimmed by 5 bases and V by 1 base; bases with no gene match: 5. CDR3 length: 15 residues. The CDR3 is CASSQGDRDAETQYF. The CDR3 nucleotides are TGCGCCAGCAGCCAAGGGGACAGGGATGCGGAGACCCAGTACTTC.

The rearrangement joins TRBV5-1 to TRBJ2-2; D uncertain. The V gene lost 4 bases and the J gene lost 1 base, with 11 bases spanning the gap. The CDR3 sequence is 15 residues long. Germline V gene lookup returns CDR1 SGHRS and CDR2 YFSETQ. CDR3 bases: TGCGCCAGCAGCCTGACAACCTGGAACACCGGGGAGCTGTTTTTT. This translates into CASSLTTWNTGELFF.